These 29 T cell receptor beta chains came from one sample sequenced in a study of blood T cell repertoires in COVID-19. Method: immunoSEQ multiplex PCR; TCRdb's copy keeps in-frame clones and lacks some. This table holds 350,000 or so clones, around 88% found once. Sequencing used peripheral blood. The receptors here all came from a woman aged 30 to 39 with COVID-19, enrolled during active disease.

This chain joins TRBV9 and TRBJ2-1; D gene ambiguous. The CDR3 is 12 residues long. Trimming took off 7 bases at V and 4 bases at J, with 9 bases between the two ends. Germline V CDR1 and CDR2: SGDLS, YYNGEE. The CDR3 sequence: CASSSRYNEQFF. The CDR3 nucleotides read TGTGCCAGCTCATCCAGGTACAATGAGCAGTTCTTC.

V gene TRBV6-6 combines with J gene TRBJ2-1; 9 nucleotides line up with TRBD1. J lost 7 bases, V lost 7 bases, and 14 bases had no gene match. Germline values: CDR1 MNHNY, CDR2 SVGAGI (reference sequence). This CDR3 comprises 16 residues. The DNA for the CDR3 is TGTGCCAGCATCTGGGCGGGACAGGGCTCCATGAATGAGCAGTTCTTC. It encodes CASIWAGQGSMNEQFF.

The J gene is TRBJ1-2, the V gene TRBV10-2, with D hard to call. This CDR3 is 15 amino acids long. CDR1 and CDR2 (germline): WSHSY, SAAADI. Trimming removed 3 bases from V and 2 bases from J, with 13 bases in between. CDR3 DNA sequence: TGCGCCAGCAGTGACCGTACCATGACAAACTATGGCTACACCTTC. It translates to CASSDRTMTNYGYTF.

V gene TRBV9 combines with J gene TRBJ2-5; 7 bases match TRBD1. The CDR3 consists of 15 residues. The V segment lost 0 bases and the J segment 4 bases; nucleotides outside the gene matches: 6. Germline values: CDR1 SGDLS, CDR2 YYNGEE. In nucleotides, the CDR3 is TGTGCCAGCAGCGTAGGAACAGGGGTTGGAGAGACCCAGTACTTC. Translating gives CASSVGTGVGETQYF.

V is TRBV4-1 and J is TRBJ2-3; 12 bases fit TRBD2. J gave up 4 bases and V 2 bases, and 7 bases lay outside the gene matches. This CDR3 is built from 17 residues. Looked up from germline, CDR1 is MGHRA and CDR2 is YSYEKL. The CDR3 here is CASSQTLTSGGADTQYF. The CDR3 bases are TGCGCCAGCAGCCAAACTTTGACTAGCGGGGGCGCAGATACGCAGTATTTT.

This chain uses TRBV5-1 with TRBJ1-6; tentative D call: TRBD1 (5 bases). V lost 0 bases and J 8 bases, leaving 9 bases between the germline ends. Germline CDR1 is SGHRS and CDR2 is YFSETQ. The CDR3 is 14 amino acids. CDR3 loop: CASSLDRNDSPLHF. DNA for the CDR3: TGCGCCAGCAGCTTGGACAGGAACGATTCACCCCTCCACTTT.

The V and J genes are TRBV21-1 and TRBJ2-7; no check of the table's D call, TRBD1, against the DNA was made. TRBV21-1 is labeled a pseudogene. The CDR3 has 17 amino acids. The CDR3 DNA reads TGTGCCAGCAGCAGAGGAACCCCGGGACAATGGCGCAACGAGCAGTACGTC. As protein: CASSRGTPGQWRNEQYV.

This clone was recorded once. The chain is built from TRBV19 and TRBJ2-7; 10 bases are shared with TRBD1. Trimming removed 6 bases from V and 5 bases from J; junction bases left unmatched: 7. The CDR3 runs 14 residues. Per germline, CDR1 LNHDA and CDR2 SQIVND (reference sequence). CDR3 loop: CASSPTGGADEQYV. The CDR3 nucleotides read TGTGCCAGTAGCCCGACAGGGGGCGCGGACGAGCAGTACGTC.

V is TRBV11-2 and J is TRBJ1-1; 7 bases line up with TRBD1. The CDR3 is made up of 12 amino acids. V shed 0 bases and J 11 bases; nucleotides not matched to a gene: 3. CDR1 and CDR2 (germline): SGHAT, FQNNGV. The CDR3 nucleotides are TGTGCCAGCAGCTTAGATGACAGGGAGGCTTTCTTT. Amino acid sequence: CASSLDDREAFF.

The rearrangement links TRBV11-3 to TRBJ2-4; D is perhaps TRBD2 (7 bases). The germline V gene encodes CDR1 SGHNT and CDR2 YENEEA. V gave up 5 bases and J gave up 6 bases, with 14 bases separating them. This CDR3 spans 14 amino acids. In nucleotides, the CDR3 is TGTGCCAGCAGCCCGGGGGGAGGGGGAAACATTCAGTACTTC. The encoded protein is CASSPGGGGNIQYF.

This chain uses TRBV7-6 with TRBJ2-1; 10 nucleotides align to TRBD1. V lost 3 bases to trimming and J lost 5 bases; unmatched junction nucleotides: 1. CDR1 is SGHVS, CDR2 FNYEAQ, per germline. This CDR3 region has 14 residues. CDR3 sequence: CASSLGQGNNEQFF. The CDR3 nucleotides read TGTGCCAGCAGCTTGGGACAGGGGAACAATGAGCAGTTCTTC.

The CDR3 region has the DNA TGTGCCAGCAGCTTGGAACAGGGGAATTCACCCCTCCACTTT. This codes for CASSLEQGNSPLHF. The chain is built from TRBV5-4 and TRBJ1-6, with TRBD1 matching over 7 bases. V dropped 0 bases and J dropped 7; count of bases not matched to a gene: 1. Germline CDR1 is SGHNT and CDR2 is YYREEE (reference sequence). The CDR3 totals 14 residues. The full variable domain, completed using reference TRBV5-4 and TRBJ1-6, is ETGVTQSPTHLIKTRGQQVTLRCSSQSGHNTVSWYQQALGQGPQFIFQYYREEENGRGNFPPRFSGLQFPNYSSELNVNALELDDSALYLCASSLEQGNSPLHFGNGTRLTVT.

V is TRBV29-1 and J is TRBJ1-4; D is undetermined. Germline V lookup: CDR1 SQVTM, CDR2 ANQGSEA. V lost 4 bases and J 8 bases, leaving 11 bases between the germline ends. The CDR3 totals 12 residues. CDR3 in DNA: TGCAGCGTTGCGGTGGCGGGCGAAAAACTGTTTTTT. Translating gives CSVAVAGEKLFF.

The chain uses TRBV5-1 and TRBJ2-1; possibly TRBD2 for D (5 bases). Germline CDR1 SGHRS, CDR2 YFSETQ. CDR3 length: 14 residues. V was trimmed by 2 bases and J by 4 bases, leaving 10 bases between them. The CDR3 loop is CASSFDGEYNEQFF. The CDR3 DNA sequence: TGCGCCAGCAGCTTCGATGGGGAGTACAATGAGCAGTTCTTC.

The chain couples TRBV12-3 or TRBV12-4 to TRBJ1-6; D is uncertain. V was pared by 3 bases and J by 8 bases, with 5 bases between. The CDR3 has 12 amino acids. CDR3 residues: CASSFSHSPLHF. CDR3 bases: TGTGCCAGCAGTTTCTCTCATTCACCCCTCCACTTT.

This clone has a single count. The rearrangement joins TRBV7-8 to TRBJ2-5; 8 bases map to TRBD2. Germline CDR1 and CDR2: SGHVS and FQNEAQ. The V and J ends lost 5 bases and 0 bases, in that order; junction bases with no gene match: 8. CDR3 length: 16 residues. The CDR3 is CASSLGGGSNQETQYF. For the CDR3, the DNA is TGTGCCAGCAGCCTCGGGGGGGGGAGTAACCAAGAGACCCAGTACTTC. Drawing the rest from reference TRBV7-8 and TRBJ2-5, the complete variable domain is GAGVSQSPRYKVAKRGQDVALRCDPISGHVSLFWYQQALGQGPEFLTYFQNEAQLDKSGLPSDRFFAERPEGSVSTLKIQRTQQEDSAVYLCASSLGGGSNQETQYFGPGTRLLVL.

This rearrangement joins TRBV12-3 or TRBV12-4 to TRBJ2-5; maybe TRBD2 (6 bases). The CDR3 is 13 amino acids. Between the trimmed V and J ends, which lost 7 bases and 1 base, there was a span of 10 bases. The CDR3 spells CASTSTSQETQYF. Written as DNA, the CDR3 is TGTGCCAGCACCTCGACTAGCCAAGAGACCCAGTACTTC.

This clone is a singleton in its sample. This chain joins TRBV19 and TRBJ2-2; 7 nucleotides line up with TRBD1. CDR1 LNHDA and CDR2 SQIVND come from the germline V gene (reference sequence). J lost 0 bases, V lost 4 bases, and 11 bases had no gene match. The CDR3 runs to 18 residues. Here the CDR3 DNA reads TGTGCCAGTAGTACCGGGGACAGCCTGATCGCGAACACCGGGGAGCTGTTTTTT. This translates into CASSTGDSLIANTGELFF.

The chain combines TRBV7-9 with TRBJ1-1; 7 bases fit TRBD1. Germline values: CDR1 SEHNR, CDR2 FQNEAQ (reference sequence). The CDR3 contains 14 residues. V lost 5 bases and J lost 5; bases outside the gene matches: 8. CDR3 DNA: TGTGCCAGCAGCAACCAGGACAGGAGGACTGAAGCTTTCTTT. Encoded protein: CASSNQDRRTEAFF.

Ten or more counts support this clone. The chain is built from TRBV11-2 and TRBJ2-7; D gene uncertain. CDR3 length: 14 residues. The V and J ends lost 4 bases and 2 bases respectively, with 12 bases between them. Germline lookup yields CDR1 SGHAT and CDR2 FQNNGV. CDR3 region: CASSSLRVPYEQYV. Written as DNA, the CDR3 is TGTGCCAGCAGCTCCCTCCGGGTCCCCTACGAGCAGTACGTC.

V and J are TRBV10-1 and TRBJ2-1, with 7 positions matching TRBD2. V trimming: 9 bases; J trimming: 7 bases; junction bases outside the gene matches: 6. The CDR3 loop spans 12 amino acids. CDR1 and CDR2 (germline): WNHNN, SYGVQD (reference sequence). CDR3 amino acids: CARRLAGNEQFF. In DNA form, the CDR3 reads TGCGCCAGGAGACTAGCCGGTAATGAGCAGTTCTTC.

The rearrangement joins TRBV6-1 to TRBJ2-5; 11 bases are shared with TRBD2. V dropped 2 bases and J dropped 2; count of bases not matched to a gene: 7. This CDR3 has 17 residues. Germline lookup yields CDR1 MNHNS and CDR2 SASEGT. The DNA of the CDR3 is TGTGCCAGCAGTGAATTCAAGGGGACTAGCGGACAAGAGACCCAGTACTTC. This codes for CASSEFKGTSGQETQYF.

The chain links TRBV6-6 to TRBJ2-4, with 8 bases aligning to TRBD1. Germline CDR1 MNHNY, CDR2 SVGAGI (reference sequence). The CDR3 is 16 residues long. Unmatched junction bases numbered 7, after V lost 6 bases and J lost 0 bases. CDR3 coding DNA: TGTGCCAGCAGCCCAGGACAGGGATTAGCCAAAAACATTCAGTACTTC. This encodes CASSPGQGLAKNIQYF.

The chain links TRBV6-2 or TRBV6-3 to TRBJ2-7; perhaps TRBD1 as D (5 bases). Trimming took 4 bases from V and 4 from J, leaving 8 bases between them. The length of the CDR3 is 12 residues. Germline V gene data show CDR1 as MNHEY and CDR2 as SVGEGT. CDR3 protein: CASSSTVYEQYF. DNA of the CDR3: TGTGCCAGCAGTTCGACAGTGTACGAGCAGTACTTC.

Points on this clone: This specimen includes other DNA sequences encoding the same CDR3. The chain uses TRBV5-1 and TRBJ1-2; possibly TRBD1 for D (5 bases). V was pared by 4 bases and J by 5 bases, with 12 bases between. In germline, CDR1 is SGHRS, CDR2 YFSETQ. This CDR3 comprises 13 residues. CDR3 amino acids: CASSLGAGYGYTF. DNA of the CDR3: TGCGCCAGCAGCCTAGGAGCAGGGTATGGCTACACCTTC.

The rearrangement links TRBV7-9 to TRBJ2-5, with 9 positions matching TRBD1. This CDR3 has 14 residues. Germline CDR1 is SEHNR and CDR2 is FQNEAQ (reference sequence). With 4 bases clipped from V and 4 bases from J, the junction kept 4 bases outside the gene matches. The CDR3 region is CASSSLGQGETQYF. The DNA for the CDR3 is TGTGCCAGCAGCTCCTTGGGACAGGGAGAGACCCAGTACTTC.

The chain employs TRBV27 and TRBJ2-1; D is possibly TRBD1 (6 bases). The germline CDR1 and CDR2 sequences are MNHEY and SMNVEV (reference sequence). V was trimmed by 4 bases and J by 4 bases, leaving 17 bases between them. This CDR3 has 16 residues. For the CDR3, the DNA is TGTGCCAGCAGTTGGGAGTACGGACAGCATTACAATGAGCAGTTCTTC. As protein: CASSWEYGQHYNEQFF.

A single count supports this clone. The rearrangement joins TRBV4-1 to TRBJ2-2; 11 positions match TRBD2. The CDR3 has 17 residues. Per germline, CDR1 MGHRA and CDR2 YSYEKL. The J segment lost 1 base and the V segment lost 2 bases, leaving 3 bases of the junction unmatched. In DNA form, the CDR3 reads TGCGCCAGCAGCCAACCTCTAGCGGGGGGGAACACCGGGGAGCTGTTTTTT. Translation: CASSQPLAGGNTGELFF.

The rearrangement uses TRBV18 and TRBJ1-1; TRBD1 matches 11 bases. This CDR3 is 17 amino acids long. Germline loops: CDR1 KGHSH, CDR2 LQKENI. V shed 6 bases and J 1 base; nucleotides not matched to a gene: 10. CDR3 bases: TGTGCCAGCTCGTCCGGACAGGGGGCGGTGAAGAACACTGAAGCTTTCTTT. It encodes CASSSGQGAVKNTEAFF.